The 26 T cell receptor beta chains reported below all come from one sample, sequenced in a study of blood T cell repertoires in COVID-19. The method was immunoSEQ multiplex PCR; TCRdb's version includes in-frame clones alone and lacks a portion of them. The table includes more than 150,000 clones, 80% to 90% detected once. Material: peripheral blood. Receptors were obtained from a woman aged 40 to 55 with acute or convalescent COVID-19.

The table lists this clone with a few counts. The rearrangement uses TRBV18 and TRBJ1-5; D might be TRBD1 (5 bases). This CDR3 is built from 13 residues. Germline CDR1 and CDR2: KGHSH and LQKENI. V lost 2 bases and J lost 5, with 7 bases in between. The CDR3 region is CASSPGADQPQHF. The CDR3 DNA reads TGTGCCAGCTCACCAGGGGCAGATCAGCCCCAGCATTTT.

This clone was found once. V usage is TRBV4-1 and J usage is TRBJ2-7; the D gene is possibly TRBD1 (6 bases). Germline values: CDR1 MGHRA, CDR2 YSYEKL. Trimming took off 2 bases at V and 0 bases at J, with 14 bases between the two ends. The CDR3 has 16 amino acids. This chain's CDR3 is CASSQKQGKSSYEQYF. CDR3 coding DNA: TGCGCCAGCAGCCAAAAACAGGGCAAAAGCTCCTACGAGCAGTACTTC.

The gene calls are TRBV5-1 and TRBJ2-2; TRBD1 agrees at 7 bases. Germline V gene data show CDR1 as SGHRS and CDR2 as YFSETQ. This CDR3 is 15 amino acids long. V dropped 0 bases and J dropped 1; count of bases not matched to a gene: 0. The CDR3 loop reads CASSLGTGNTGELFF. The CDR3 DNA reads TGCGCCAGCAGCTTGGGGACAGGGAACACCGGGGAGCTGTTTTTT.

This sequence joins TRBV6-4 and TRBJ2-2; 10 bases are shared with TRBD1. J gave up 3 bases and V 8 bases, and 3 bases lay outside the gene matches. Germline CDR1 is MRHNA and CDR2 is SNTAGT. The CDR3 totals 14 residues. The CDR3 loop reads CASRDRGDTGELFF. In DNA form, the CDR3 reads TGTGCCAGCCGGGACAGGGGAGACACCGGGGAGCTGTTTTTT.

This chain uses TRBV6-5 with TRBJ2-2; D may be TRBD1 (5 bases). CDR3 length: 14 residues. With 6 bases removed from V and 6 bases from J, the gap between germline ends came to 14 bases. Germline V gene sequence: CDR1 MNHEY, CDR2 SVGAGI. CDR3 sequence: CASRDNGNSGELFF. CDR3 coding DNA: TGTGCCAGCAGGGACAATGGAAACTCCGGGGAGCTGTTTTTT.

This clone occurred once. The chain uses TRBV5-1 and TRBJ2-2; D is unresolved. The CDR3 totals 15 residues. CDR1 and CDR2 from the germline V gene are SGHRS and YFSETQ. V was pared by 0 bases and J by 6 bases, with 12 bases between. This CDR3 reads CASSLDPIPAGELFF. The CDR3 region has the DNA TGCGCCAGCAGCTTGGATCCAATCCCGGCCGGGGAGCTGTTTTTT.

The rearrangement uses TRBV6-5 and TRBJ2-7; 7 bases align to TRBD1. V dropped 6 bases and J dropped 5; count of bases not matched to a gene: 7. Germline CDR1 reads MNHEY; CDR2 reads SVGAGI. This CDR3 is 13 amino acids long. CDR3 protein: CASRLTGSHEQYF. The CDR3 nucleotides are TGTGCCAGCAGATTGACAGGGTCCCACGAGCAGTACTTC.

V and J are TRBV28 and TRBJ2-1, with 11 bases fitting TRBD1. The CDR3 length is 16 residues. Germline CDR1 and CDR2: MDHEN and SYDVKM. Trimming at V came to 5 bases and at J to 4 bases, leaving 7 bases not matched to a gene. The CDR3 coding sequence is TGTGCCAGCAGTCCCGCCGGGACAGGGGGATACAATGAGCAGTTCTTC. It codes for CASSPAGTGGYNEQFF.

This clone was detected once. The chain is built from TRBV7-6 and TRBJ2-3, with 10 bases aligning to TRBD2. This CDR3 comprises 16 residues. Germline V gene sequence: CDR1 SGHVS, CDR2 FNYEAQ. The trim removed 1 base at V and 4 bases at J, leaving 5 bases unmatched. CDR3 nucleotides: TGTGCCAGCAGCTTAGAAGCGGGGGGGGTCGCAGATACGCAGTATTTT. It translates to CASSLEAGGVADTQYF.

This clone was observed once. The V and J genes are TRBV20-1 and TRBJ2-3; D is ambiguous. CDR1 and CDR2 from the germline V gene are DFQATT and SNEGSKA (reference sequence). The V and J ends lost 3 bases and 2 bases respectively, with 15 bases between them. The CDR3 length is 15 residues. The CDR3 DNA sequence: TGCAGTGCTAGTCGCGCGCCAACTCACACAGATACGCAGTATTTT. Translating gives CSASRAPTHTDTQYF.

This CDR3 reads CASSTVGDTQYF. CDR3 nucleotides: TGTGCCAGCAGCACGGTTGGAGATACGCAGTATTTT. V usage is TRBV3-1 (or the pseudogene TRBV3-2) and J usage is TRBJ2-3; no definite D call. Germline CDR1 LGHDT, CDR2 YNNKEL (reference sequence). The ends were cut back, 5 bases at V and 5 bases at J, with 8 bases in the middle. The CDR3 totals 12 residues.

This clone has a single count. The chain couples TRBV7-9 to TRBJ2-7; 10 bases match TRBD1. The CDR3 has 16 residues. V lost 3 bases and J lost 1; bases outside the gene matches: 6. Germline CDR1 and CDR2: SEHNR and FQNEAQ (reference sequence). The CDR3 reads CASSFLTGGASYEQYF. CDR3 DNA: TGTGCCAGCAGCTTCCTGACAGGGGGCGCTTCCTACGAGCAGTACTTC.

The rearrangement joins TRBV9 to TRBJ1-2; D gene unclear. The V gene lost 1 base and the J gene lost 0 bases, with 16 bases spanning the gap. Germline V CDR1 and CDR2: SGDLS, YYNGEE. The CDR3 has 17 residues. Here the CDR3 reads CASSVKGDGGTNYGYTF. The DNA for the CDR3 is TGTGCCAGCAGCGTAAAGGGAGATGGAGGGACTAACTATGGCTACACCTTC.

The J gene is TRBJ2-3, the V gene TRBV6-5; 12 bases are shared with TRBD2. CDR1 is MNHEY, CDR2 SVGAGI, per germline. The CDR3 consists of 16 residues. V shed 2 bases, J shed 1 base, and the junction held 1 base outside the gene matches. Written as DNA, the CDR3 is TGTGCCAGCAGTTACAGGACTAGCGGGGGCACAGATACGCAGTATTTT. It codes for CASSYRTSGGTDTQYF.

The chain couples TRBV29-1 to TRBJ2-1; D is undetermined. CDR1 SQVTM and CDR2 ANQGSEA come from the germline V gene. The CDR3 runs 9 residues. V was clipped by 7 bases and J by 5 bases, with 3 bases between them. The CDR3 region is CSDNNEQFF. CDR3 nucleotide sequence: TGCAGCGATAACAATGAGCAGTTCTTC.

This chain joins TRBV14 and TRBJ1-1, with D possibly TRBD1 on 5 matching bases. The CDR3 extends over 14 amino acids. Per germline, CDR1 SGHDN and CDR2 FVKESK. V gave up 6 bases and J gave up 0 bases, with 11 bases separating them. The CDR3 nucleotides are TGTGCCAGCAGTCCAGGGCAGATGAACACTGAAGCTTTCTTT. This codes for CASSPGQMNTEAFF.

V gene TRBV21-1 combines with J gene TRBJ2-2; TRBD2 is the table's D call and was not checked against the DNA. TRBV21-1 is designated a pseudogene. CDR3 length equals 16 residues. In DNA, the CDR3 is TGTGCCAGCAGTAAAAAAGGGAGGGGTAACACCGGGGAGCTGTTTTTT. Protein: CASSKKGRGNTGELFF.

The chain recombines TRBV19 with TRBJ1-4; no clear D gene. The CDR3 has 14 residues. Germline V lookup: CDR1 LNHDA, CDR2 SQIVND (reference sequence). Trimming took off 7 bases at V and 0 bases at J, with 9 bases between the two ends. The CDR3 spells CASTEMTTNEKLFF. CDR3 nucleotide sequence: TGTGCCAGTACCGAGATGACAACTAATGAAAAACTGTTTTTT.

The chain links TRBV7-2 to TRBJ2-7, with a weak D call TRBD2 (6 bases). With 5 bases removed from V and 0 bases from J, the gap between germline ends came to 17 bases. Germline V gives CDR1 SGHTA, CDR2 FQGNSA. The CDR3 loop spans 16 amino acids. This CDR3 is CASSRLISGSSYEQYF. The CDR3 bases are TGTGCCAGCAGCCGCCTTATTAGCGGAAGCTCCTACGAGCAGTACTTC.

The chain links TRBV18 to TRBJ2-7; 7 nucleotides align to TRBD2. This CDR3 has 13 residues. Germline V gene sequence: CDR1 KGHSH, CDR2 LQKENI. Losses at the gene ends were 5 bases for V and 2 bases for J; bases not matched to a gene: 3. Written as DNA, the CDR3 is TGTGCCAGCTCAGAGAGCGGGGCCTACGAGCAGTACTTC. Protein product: CASSESGAYEQYF.

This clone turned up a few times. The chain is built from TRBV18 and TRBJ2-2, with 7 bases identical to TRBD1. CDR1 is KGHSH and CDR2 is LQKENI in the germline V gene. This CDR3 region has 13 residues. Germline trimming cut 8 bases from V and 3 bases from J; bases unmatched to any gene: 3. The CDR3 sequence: CASRTGDTGELFF. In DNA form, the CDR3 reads TGTGCCAGCAGGACAGGTGACACCGGGGAGCTGTTTTTT.

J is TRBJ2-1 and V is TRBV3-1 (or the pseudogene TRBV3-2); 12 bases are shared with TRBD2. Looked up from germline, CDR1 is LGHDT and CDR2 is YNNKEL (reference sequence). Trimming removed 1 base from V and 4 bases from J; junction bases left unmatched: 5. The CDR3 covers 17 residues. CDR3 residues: CASSQATSGGSYNEQFF. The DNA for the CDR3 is TGTGCCAGCAGCCAAGCGACTAGCGGGGGAAGTTACAATGAGCAGTTCTTC.

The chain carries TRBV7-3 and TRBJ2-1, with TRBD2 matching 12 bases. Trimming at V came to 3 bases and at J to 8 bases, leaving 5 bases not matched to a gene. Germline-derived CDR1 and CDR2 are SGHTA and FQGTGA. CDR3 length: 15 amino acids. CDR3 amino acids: CASSLRLAGVYEQFF. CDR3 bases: TGTGCCAGCAGCTTGAGACTAGCGGGAGTATATGAGCAGTTCTTC.

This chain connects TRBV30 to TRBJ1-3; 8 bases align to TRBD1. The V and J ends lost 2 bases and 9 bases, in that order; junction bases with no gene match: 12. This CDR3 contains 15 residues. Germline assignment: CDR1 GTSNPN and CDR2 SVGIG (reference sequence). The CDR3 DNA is TGTGCCTGGAGTTATATTGGGACAGGAGATTTCACCATATATTTT. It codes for CAWSYIGTGDFTIYF. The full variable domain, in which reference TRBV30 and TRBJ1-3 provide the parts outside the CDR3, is SQTIHQWPATLVQPVGSPLSLECTVEGTSNPNLYWYRQAAGRGLQLLFYSVGIGQISSEVPQNLSASRPQDRQFILSSKKLLLSDSGFYLCAWSYIGTGDFTIYFGEGSWLTVV.

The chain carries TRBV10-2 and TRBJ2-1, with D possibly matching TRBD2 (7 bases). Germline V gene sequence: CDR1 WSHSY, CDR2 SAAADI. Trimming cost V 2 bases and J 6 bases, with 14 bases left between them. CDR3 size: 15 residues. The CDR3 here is CASSEVGGPVNEQFF. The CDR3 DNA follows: TGCGCCAGCAGTGAGGTCGGGGGGCCAGTCAATGAGCAGTTCTTC.

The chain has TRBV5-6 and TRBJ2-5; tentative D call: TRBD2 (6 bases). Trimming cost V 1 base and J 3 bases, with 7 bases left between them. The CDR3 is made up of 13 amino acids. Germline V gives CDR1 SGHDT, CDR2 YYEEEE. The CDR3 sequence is CASSLWGEETQYF. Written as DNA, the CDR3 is TGTGCCAGCAGCTTGTGGGGGGAAGAGACCCAGTACTTC.